A single sample is the source of the 26 T cell receptor beta chains below, sequenced in a study of blood T cells in healthy people across ages. The second PCR ran 7 to 11 cycles with a sample-barcoded 5' primer and J-beta primers. TCRdb fed the 5' RACE reads into MiXCR, producing one record per CDR3 protein. Seen here are around 1,100,000 distinct CDR3 sequences, roughly two fifths observed once, and the top ten hold around 13%. Sequencing used blood. These receptors were collected from a man aged 18 to 30 in good health.

This chain links TRBV12-3 or TRBV12-4 with TRBJ2-5; D remains ambiguous. V was shortened by 5 bases and J by 3 bases, with 10 bases between the two germline ends. CDR3 length: 13 amino acids. CDR3 in amino acids: CASSVSSEETQYF. CDR3 DNA sequence: TGTGCCAGCAGTGTGTCATCGGAAGAGACCCAGTACTTC.

This clonotype appeared a few times. J is TRBJ2-1 and V is TRBV7-2; 11 bases line up with TRBD2. Germline V CDR1 and CDR2: SGHTA, FQGNSA. The CDR3 sequence is 18 residues long. After removal of 3 bases from V and 4 bases from J, the junction contained 11 bases not matched to a gene. The CDR3 reads CASSFGNLAGGIYNEQFF. The CDR3 DNA is TGTGCCAGCAGCTTTGGTAATCTAGCGGGGGGTATTTACAATGAGCAGTTCTTC.

A few counts support this clonotype. This chain links TRBV20-1 with TRBJ1-4; a possible D gene is TRBD1 (6 bases). The germline gives CDR1 DFQATT, CDR2 SNEGSKA (reference sequence). Trimming took off 2 bases at V and 7 bases at J, with 11 bases between the two ends. This CDR3 is built from 13 residues. In nucleotides, the CDR3 is TGCAGTGCTAGACAGGGGTCAGGTGAAAAACTGTTTTTT. This gives the protein CSARQGSGEKLFF.

This clonotype was counted a few times. The J gene is TRBJ2-1, the V gene TRBV2; D ambiguous. Trimming pared 3 bases from V and 6 bases from J, leaving 9 bases between. Germline CDR1 SNHLY, CDR2 FYNNEI. The CDR3 loop spans 13 amino acids. The CDR3 region has the DNA TGTGCCAGCAGTGACAGAATGGGCAATGAGCAGTTCTTC. Residues: CASSDRMGNEQFF. Based on the CDR3 plus reference TRBV2 and TRBJ2-1, the full variable domain is EPEVTQTPSHQVTQMGQEVILRCVPISNHLYFYWYRQILGQKVEFLVSFYNNEISEKSEIFDDQFSVERPDGSNFTLKIRSTKLEDSAMYFCASSDRMGNEQFFGPGTRLTVL.

This chain links TRBV10-3 with TRBJ1-2, with 8 bases matching TRBD1. V was clipped by 2 bases and J by 6 bases; unmatched bases: 5. The CDR3 loop spans 14 amino acids. The V gene's germline CDR1 is ENHRY and CDR2 SYGVKD. The CDR3 reads CAISETDREDGYTF. CDR3 in DNA: TGTGCCATCAGTGAGACGGACAGGGAGGATGGCTACACCTTC.

The sample holds a few counts of this clonotype. J is TRBJ1-2 and V is TRBV20-1, with D unresolved. CDR3 size: 13 residues. The V gene's germline CDR1 is DFQATT and CDR2 SNEGSKA (reference sequence). V was cut by 1 base and J by 2 bases, with 8 bases left in between. As DNA, the CDR3 is TGCAGTGCTAGAGTGGACGGGAACTATGGCTACACCTTC. It is translated as CSARVDGNYGYTF.

This clonotype has more than one count but fewer than ten. V and J are TRBV6-2 or TRBV6-3 and TRBJ2-5; the D is unclear. Trimming stripped 2 bases from V and 5 bases from J, with 3 bases between. The CDR3 is made up of 11 amino acids. Looked up from germline, CDR1 is MNHEY and CDR2 is SVGEGT. The CDR3 sequence is CASSYTETQYF. Here the CDR3 DNA reads TGTGCCAGCAGTTACACTGAGACCCAGTACTTC.

The V and J genes are TRBV28 and TRBJ1-6; D unclear. Trimming took off 9 bases at V and 5 bases at J, with 17 bases between the two ends. The germline CDR1 and CDR2 sequences are MDHEN and SYDVKM. The CDR3 is 15 amino acids. In DNA, the CDR3 is TGTGCCAGTCCCGGCCCGGACCAAAATAATTCACCCCTCCACTTT. It codes for CASPGPDQNNSPLHF.

There are many counts of this clonotype. The rearrangement joins TRBV25-1 to TRBJ1-2, with D maybe TRBD1 (5 bases). CDR1 and CDR2 (germline): MGHDK, SYGVNS. The CDR3 loop spans 13 amino acids. The V end was cut by 3 bases, the J end by 4 bases, with 9 bases between. CDR3 in DNA: TGTGCCAGCAGTGACGTTGGGGGCTATGGCTACACCTTC. This encodes CASSDVGGYGYTF.

This clonotype was seen just once. The junction departs from germline at one end; a sequencing error may be responsible. Written as DNA, the CDR3 is TGTGCCGGCAGTGCCTACCGGGACAGCCAAGAGACCCAGTACTTC. It encodes CAGSAYRDSQETQYF. The genes are TRBV25-1 and TRBJ2-5, with 7 bases matching TRBD1. CDR1 and CDR2 (germline): MGHDK, SYGVNS. The length of the CDR3 is 15 residues.

This chain connects TRBV20-1 to TRBJ2-2; no definite D call. Per germline, CDR1 DFQATT and CDR2 SNEGSKA (reference sequence). The length of the CDR3 is 16 residues. Between the trimmed V and J ends, which lost 0 bases and 0 bases, there was a span of 11 bases. The CDR3 nucleotides are TGCAGTGCTAGAGATCTCAAGACATCGAACACCGGGGAGCTGTTTTTT. Translating gives CSARDLKTSNTGELFF.

The chain carries TRBV6-2 or TRBV6-3 and TRBJ2-1, with TRBD2 as a possible D gene (5 bases). Germline V lookup: CDR1 MNHEY, CDR2 SVGEGT. The ends were cut back, 7 bases at V and 8 bases at J, with 12 bases in the middle. The CDR3 length is 12 residues. The CDR3 here is CASTDFGDEQFF. CDR3 in DNA: TGTGCCAGCACGGACTTTGGTGATGAGCAGTTCTTC.

The rearrangement joins TRBV20-1 to TRBJ2-3; D not resolved. Per the germline V gene, CDR1 is DFQATT and CDR2 is SNEGSKA (reference sequence). The V end was cut by 7 bases, the J end by 9 bases, with 26 bases between. The length of the CDR3 is 15 residues. The CDR3 loop reads CSVSFRTVSARTQYF. DNA for the CDR3: TGCAGTGTCTCCTTCAGGACCGTGAGCGCGCGGACGCAGTATTTT.

This clonotype has just a few counts. The genes are TRBV20-1 and TRBJ2-1, with 11 nucleotides matching TRBD2. Germline trimming cut 3 bases from V and 7 bases from J; bases unmatched to any gene: 8. CDR3 size: 15 residues. Germline V gene data show CDR1 as DFQATT and CDR2 as SNEGSKA (reference sequence). CDR3 nucleotides: TGCAGTGCTAGGAATATAGCGGGGGGGCGAAATGAGCAGTTCTTC. This codes for CSARNIAGGRNEQFF.

This chain joins TRBV12-3 or TRBV12-4 and TRBJ1-2; D ambiguous. The germline V and J ends were trimmed by 3 bases and 5 bases, with 13 bases remaining between them. CDR3 length equals 14 residues. In DNA form, the CDR3 reads TGTGCCAGCAGTTTGCCTGGACGGCTTTATGGCTACACCTTC. Translated, it gives CASSLPGRLYGYTF.

A few counts support this clonotype. The V and J genes are TRBV7-2 and TRBJ2-3; the D is unclear. Trimming took off 4 bases at V and 2 bases at J, with 16 bases between the two ends. This CDR3 contains 16 residues. Germline assignment: CDR1 SGHTA and CDR2 FQGNSA. This CDR3 is CASSSSGAGTTDTQYF. The DNA for the CDR3 is TGTGCCAGCAGCTCTTCCGGTGCAGGTACCACAGATACGCAGTATTTT.

The chain combines TRBV6-6 with TRBJ1-1; D gene unclear. Germline-derived CDR1 and CDR2 are MNHNY and SVGAGI (reference sequence). V was trimmed by 6 bases and J by 0 bases, leaving 11 bases between them. This CDR3 contains 14 residues. The CDR3 DNA follows: TGTGCCAGCAGGGACGTAGGGATGAACACTGAAGCTTTCTTT. This encodes CASRDVGMNTEAFF.

The chain joins TRBV12-3 or TRBV12-4 to TRBJ2-5; D is possibly TRBD1 (6 bases). Deletions cut 4 bases from V and 3 bases from J, with 9 bases between. The CDR3 consists of 13 residues. Written as DNA, the CDR3 is TGTGCCAGCAGTTCCGGGACAAAAGAGACCCAGTACTTC. Protein sequence: CASSSGTKETQYF.

The V and J genes are TRBV3-1 and TRBJ1-1; TRBD1 agrees at 7 bases. Germline loops: CDR1 LGHDT, CDR2 YNNKEL (reference sequence). After removal of 6 bases from V and 4 bases from J, the junction contained 8 bases not matched to a gene. The CDR3 is 14 amino acids. As DNA, the CDR3 is TGTGCCAGCAGACACAGGGGAGAAACCACTGAAGCTTTCTTT. Encoded protein: CASRHRGETTEAFF. Full variable domain (rest looked up from reference TRBV3-1 and TRBJ1-1): DTAVSQTPKYLVTQMGNDKSIKCEQNLGHDTMYWYKQDSKKFLKIMFSYNNKELIINETVPNRFSPKSPDKAHLNLHINSLELGDSAVYFCASRHRGETTEAFFGQGTRLTVV.

For this clonotype: Mismatch with germline at one junction end may stem from a read error. V usage is TRBV7-3 and J usage is TRBJ2-1, with no clear D. CDR3 length: 14 residues. The germline V gene encodes CDR1 SGHTA and CDR2 FQGTGA. The CDR3 spells CASSVTVGYNEQFF. The CDR3, as DNA: TGTGCCAGCAGCGTAACGGTGGGGTACAATGAGCAGTTCTTC.

This chain connects TRBV3-1 to TRBJ2-5, with unresolved D. Germline-derived CDR1 and CDR2 are LGHDT and YNNKEL (reference sequence). The CDR3 is 15 amino acids. V lost 3 bases and J lost 3, with 14 bases in between. In DNA, the CDR3 is TGTGCCAGCAGCCAGTCCGGACCGAAGAAAGAGACCCAGTACTTC. Amino acids: CASSQSGPKKETQYF.

This clonotype was detected ten times or more. The chain uses TRBV4-2 and TRBJ2-1, with 8 bases identical to TRBD1. Unmatched junction bases numbered 9, after V lost 4 bases and J lost 1 base. Germline V gene sequence: CDR1 LGHNA, CDR2 YNFKEQ. The CDR3 consists of 17 residues. The CDR3 DNA follows: TGTGCCAGCAGCCCTCATCCCGACAGGGGATCCTACAATGAGCAGTTCTTC. Protein sequence: CASSPHPDRGSYNEQFF.

The V and J genes are TRBV12-3 or TRBV12-4 and TRBJ2-2; D not resolved. The germline V and J ends were trimmed by 5 bases and 7 bases, with 8 bases remaining between them. CDR3 length: 12 amino acids. The DNA for the CDR3 is TGTGCCAGCAGTCGCCAGGTCGGGGAGCTGTTTTTT. It is translated as CASSRQVGELFF.

This clonotype was seen a handful of times. The chain carries TRBV4-3 and TRBJ2-3; a possible D gene is TRBD2 (5 bases). Looked up from germline, CDR1 is LGHNA and CDR2 is YSLEER. Trimming took 0 bases from V and 2 from J, leaving 15 bases between them. CDR3 length: 17 residues. The CDR3 loop is CASSQDVTGVVTDTQYF. The CDR3 region has the DNA TGCGCCAGCAGCCAAGATGTAACCGGGGTGGTCACAGATACGCAGTATTTT.

This clonotype showed up just a few times. The genes are TRBV27 and TRBJ1-5; a possible D gene is TRBD1 (6 bases). Trimming removed 0 bases at V and 5 bases at J, with 11 bases between. The germline CDR1 and CDR2 sequences are MNHEY and SMNVEV (reference sequence). The CDR3 runs to 15 residues. Here the CDR3 reads CASSLSGAGHQPQHF. The CDR3 coding sequence is TGTGCCAGCAGTTTATCGGGGGCAGGGCATCAGCCCCAGCATTTT.

This clonotype was found a few times. This chain connects TRBV9 to TRBJ1-2; D not resolved. Germline assignment: CDR1 SGDLS and CDR2 YYNGEE. The CDR3 consists of 15 residues. Trimming stripped 0 bases from V and 4 bases from J, with 13 bases between. DNA of the CDR3: TGTGCCAGCAGCGTAGAGAGCCACCTCGGCTATGGCTACACCTTC. As protein: CASSVESHLGYGYTF. The variable domain in full, with the rest retrieved from reference TRBV9 and TRBJ1-2, is DSGVTQTPKHLITATGQRVTLRCSPRSGDLSVYWYQQSLDQGLQFLIQYYNGEERAKGNILERFSAQQFPDLHSELNLSSLELGDSALYFCASSVESHLGYGYTFGSGTRLTVV.